This TCR beta chain was sequenced for a study of OX40 agonist ivuxolimab in advanced cancers. Turning to the study itself: Past anti-PD-1, anti-PD-L1 or anti-CTLA-4 therapy was accepted, and approximately 40% had received some. Partial responses, seen in three patients, involved one hepatocellular carcinoma and two cutaneous melanomas.

V dropped 6 bases and J dropped 0 bases, with 14 bases sitting between them. The CDR3 consists of 15 residues. Germline lookup yields CDR1 KGHSH and CDR2 LQKENI. Autoimmune disease history or systemic immunosuppression excluded patients. Sampling times: baseline, cycle 4 day 1, cycle 7 day 1. Sequencing used immunoSEQ multiplex PCR; TCRdb keeps in-frame clones, though not all of them. The sample has some 59,000 clones; roughly nine tenths are singletons. The rearrangement joins TRBV18 to TRBJ1-1; no clear D gene. This sequence was found in an adult with an advanced solid tumor such as melanoma, head and neck, liver or kidney cancer. Sample: CD4+ or CD8+ T cells sorted from blood, taken in a trial of the OX40 agonist ivuxolimab. The DNA of the CDR3 is TGTGCCAGCTCCCGTTGGACGGGAATGAACACTGAAGCTTTCTTT. Protein: CASSRWTGMNTEAFF.